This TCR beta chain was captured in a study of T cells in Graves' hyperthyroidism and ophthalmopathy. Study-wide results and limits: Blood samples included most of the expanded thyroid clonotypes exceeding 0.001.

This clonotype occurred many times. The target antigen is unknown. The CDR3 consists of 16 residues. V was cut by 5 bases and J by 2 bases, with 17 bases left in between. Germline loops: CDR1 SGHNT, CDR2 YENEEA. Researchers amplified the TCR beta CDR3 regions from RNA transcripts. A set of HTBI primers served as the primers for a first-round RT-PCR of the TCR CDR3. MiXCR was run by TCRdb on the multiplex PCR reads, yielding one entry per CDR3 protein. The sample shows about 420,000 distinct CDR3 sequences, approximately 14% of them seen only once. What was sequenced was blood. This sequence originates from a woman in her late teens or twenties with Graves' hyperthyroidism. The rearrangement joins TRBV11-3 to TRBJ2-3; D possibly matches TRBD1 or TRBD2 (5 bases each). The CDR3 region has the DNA TGTGCCAGCAGCCCGATGGGGGACGGGGACACAGATACGCAGTATTTT. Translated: CASSPMGDGDTDTQYF.